This T cell receptor (beta chain) was retrieved from a study of Graves' ophthalmopathy and Graves' hyperthyroidism. Overall study findings and caveats: The model predicted ophthalmopathy progression with 60% to 71% sensitivity and less than 85% specificity.

From RNA, the CDR3 regions of TCR beta chains were amplified and sequenced. HTBI primers were employed in first-round RT-PCR, then a second-round multiplex PCR followed. TCRdb analysed the multiplex PCR reads with MiXCR anew, one entry per CDR3 protein. The sample records 600,000 to 950,000 distinct CDR3 sequences, 40% being singletons. Active ophthalmopathy (CAS at least 3, NOSPECS at least 4), lasting under 3 months. This clonotype was observed a handful of times. Its specificity is not known. The V gene's germline CDR1 is LGHNA and CDR2 YNFKEQ. The CDR3 spans 15 residues. Trimming shortened V by 0 bases and J by 3 bases, and 11 bases separated the two germline ends.

Source material: peripheral blood. The chain links TRBV4-2 to TRBJ1-1; D is perhaps TRBD1 (5 bases). The clonotype was recovered from an adult man with Graves' ophthalmopathy. CDR3 amino acids: CASSQDPSGDTEAFF. CDR3 DNA: TGTGCCAGCAGCCAAGATCCGTCGGGGGACACTGAAGCTTTCTTT.